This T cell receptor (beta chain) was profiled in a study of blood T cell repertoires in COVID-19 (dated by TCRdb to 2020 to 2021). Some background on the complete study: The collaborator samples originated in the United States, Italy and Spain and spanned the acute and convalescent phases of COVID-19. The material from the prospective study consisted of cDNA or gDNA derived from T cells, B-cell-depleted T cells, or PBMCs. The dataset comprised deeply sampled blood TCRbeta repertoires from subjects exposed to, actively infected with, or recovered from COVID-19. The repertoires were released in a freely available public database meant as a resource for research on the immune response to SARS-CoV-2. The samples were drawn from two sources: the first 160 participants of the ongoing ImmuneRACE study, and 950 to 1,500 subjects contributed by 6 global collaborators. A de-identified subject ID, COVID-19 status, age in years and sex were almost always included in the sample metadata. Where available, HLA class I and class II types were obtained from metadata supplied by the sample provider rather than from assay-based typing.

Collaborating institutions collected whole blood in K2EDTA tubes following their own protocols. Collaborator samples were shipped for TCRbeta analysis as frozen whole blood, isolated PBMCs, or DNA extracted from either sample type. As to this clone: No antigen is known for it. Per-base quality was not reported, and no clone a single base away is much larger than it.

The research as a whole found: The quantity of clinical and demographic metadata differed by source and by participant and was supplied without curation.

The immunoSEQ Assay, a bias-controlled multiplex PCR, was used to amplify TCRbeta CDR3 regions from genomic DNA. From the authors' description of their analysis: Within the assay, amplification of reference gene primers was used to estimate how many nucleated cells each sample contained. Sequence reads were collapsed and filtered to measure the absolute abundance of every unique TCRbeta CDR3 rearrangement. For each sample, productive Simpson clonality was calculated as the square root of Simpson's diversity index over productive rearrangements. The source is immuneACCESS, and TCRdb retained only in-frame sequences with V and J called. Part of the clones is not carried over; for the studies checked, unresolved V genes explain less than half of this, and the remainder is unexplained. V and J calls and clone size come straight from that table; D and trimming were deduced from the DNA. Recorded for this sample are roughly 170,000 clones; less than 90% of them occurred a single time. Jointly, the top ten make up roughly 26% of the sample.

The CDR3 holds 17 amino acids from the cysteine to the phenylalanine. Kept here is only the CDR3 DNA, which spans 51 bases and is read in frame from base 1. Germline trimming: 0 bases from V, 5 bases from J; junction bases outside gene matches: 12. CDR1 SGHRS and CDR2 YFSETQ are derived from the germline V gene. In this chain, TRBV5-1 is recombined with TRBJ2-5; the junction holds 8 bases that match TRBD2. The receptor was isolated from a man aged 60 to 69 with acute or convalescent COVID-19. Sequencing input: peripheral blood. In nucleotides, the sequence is TGCGCCAGCAGCTTGGGGACGGCTAGCGGGCTTTGGGAGACCCAGTACTTC. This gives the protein CASSLGTASGLWETQYF.